This T cell receptor beta chain was sequenced for a study of response to subunit inactivated influenza vaccine. TCRdb used MiXCR to reprocess the RT-PCR reads, holding one entry per CDR3 protein. The sample yields more than 550,000 distinct CDR3 sequences, 11% seen once. Findings and limits, study-wide: Each seasonal flu vaccination may recruit only limited new T cells, authors suggested.

On this clonotype: Its antigen remains unknown.

The same specimen was also included in a second study, on T cells expressing NK-cell markers. That paper states: Beta-chain TCR cDNA was generated via 5'RACE template switching with UMIs. In several experiments, an anti-gamma-delta TCR antibody restricted sorting to alpha-beta TCR T cells. About 1.0-7.5% of CD8+ T cells in about 6 donors belonged to dominant NKG2C+ clonotypes. The study did not resolve the HCMV specificity of expanded NKG2C+ T cell clones.

The receptor's source is a man aged 45-65 years who received an inactivated influenza vaccine. The sample here was PBMCs from blood, taken on the day of vaccination.

The CDR3 nucleotides are TGCGCCAGCAGGCGGGGGGTCCAGGCCTACGAGCAGTACTTC. It encodes CASRRGVQAYEQYF. The J gene is TRBJ2-7, the V gene TRBV5-1; TRBD2 matches 8 bases. Trimming cost V 5 bases and J 2 bases; bases outside gene matches: 6. The germline gives CDR1 SGHRS, CDR2 YFSETQ. This CDR3 is built from 14 residues.